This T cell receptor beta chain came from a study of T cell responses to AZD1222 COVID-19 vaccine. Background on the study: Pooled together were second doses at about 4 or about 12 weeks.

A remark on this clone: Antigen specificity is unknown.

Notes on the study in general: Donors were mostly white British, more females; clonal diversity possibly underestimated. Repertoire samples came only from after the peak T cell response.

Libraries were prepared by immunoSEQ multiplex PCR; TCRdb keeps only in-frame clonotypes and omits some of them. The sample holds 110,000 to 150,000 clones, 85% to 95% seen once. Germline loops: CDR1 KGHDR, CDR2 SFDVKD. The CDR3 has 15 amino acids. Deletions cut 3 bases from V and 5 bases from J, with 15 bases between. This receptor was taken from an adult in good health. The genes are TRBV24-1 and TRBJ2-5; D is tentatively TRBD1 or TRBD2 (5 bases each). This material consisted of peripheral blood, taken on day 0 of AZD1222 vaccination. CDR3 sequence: CATSDPRAEGETQYF. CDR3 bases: TGTGCCACCAGTGATCCAAGGGCTGAGGGGGAGACCCAGTACTTC.